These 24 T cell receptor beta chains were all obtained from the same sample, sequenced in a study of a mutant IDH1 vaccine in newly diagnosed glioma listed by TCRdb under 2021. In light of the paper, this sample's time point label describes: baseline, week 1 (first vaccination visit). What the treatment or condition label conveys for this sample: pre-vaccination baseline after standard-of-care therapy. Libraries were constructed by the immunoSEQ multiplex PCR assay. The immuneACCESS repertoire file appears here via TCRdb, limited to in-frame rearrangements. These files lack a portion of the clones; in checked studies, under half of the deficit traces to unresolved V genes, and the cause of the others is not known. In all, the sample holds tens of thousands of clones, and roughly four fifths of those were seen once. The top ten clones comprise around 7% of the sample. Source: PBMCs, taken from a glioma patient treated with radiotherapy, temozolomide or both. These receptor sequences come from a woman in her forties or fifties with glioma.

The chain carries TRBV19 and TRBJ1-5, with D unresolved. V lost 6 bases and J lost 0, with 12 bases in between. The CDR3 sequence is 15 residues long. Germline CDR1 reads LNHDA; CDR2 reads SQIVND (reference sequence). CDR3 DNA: TGTGCCAGTAGCGCCGGGGTATATAGCAATCAGCCCCAGCATTTT. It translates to CASSAGVYSNQPQHF. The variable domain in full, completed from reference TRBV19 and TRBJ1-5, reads DGGITQSPKYLFRKEGQNVTLSCEQNLNHDAMYWYRQDPGQGLRLIYYSQIVNDFQKGDIAEGYSVSREKKESFPLTVTSAQKNPTAFYLCASSAGVYSNQPQHFGDGTRLSIL.

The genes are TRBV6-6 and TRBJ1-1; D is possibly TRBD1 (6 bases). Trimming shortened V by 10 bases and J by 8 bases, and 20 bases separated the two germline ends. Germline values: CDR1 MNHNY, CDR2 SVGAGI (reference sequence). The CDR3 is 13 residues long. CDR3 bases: TGTGCCACCGGAAAGGGTCAGGGGTTCGAAGCTTTCTTT. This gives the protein CATGKGQGFEAFF.

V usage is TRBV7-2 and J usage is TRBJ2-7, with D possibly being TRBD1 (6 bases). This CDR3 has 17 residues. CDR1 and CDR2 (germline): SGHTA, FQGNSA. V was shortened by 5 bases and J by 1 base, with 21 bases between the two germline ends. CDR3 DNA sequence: TGTGCCAGCAGCCCCTTTTCGTGGCAGGGGCTTTCCTACGAGCAGTACTTC. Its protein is CASSPFSWQGLSYEQYF.

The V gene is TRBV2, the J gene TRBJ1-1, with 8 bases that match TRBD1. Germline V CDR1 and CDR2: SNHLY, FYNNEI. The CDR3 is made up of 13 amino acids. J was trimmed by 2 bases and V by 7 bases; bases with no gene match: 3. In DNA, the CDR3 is TGTGCCAGCAACGACAGGGGTAACACTGAAGCTTTCTTT. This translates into CASNDRGNTEAFF.

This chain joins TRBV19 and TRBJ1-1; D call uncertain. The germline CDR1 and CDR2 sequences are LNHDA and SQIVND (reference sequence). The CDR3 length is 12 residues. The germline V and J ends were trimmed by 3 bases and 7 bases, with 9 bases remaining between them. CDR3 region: CASSMGGLEAFF. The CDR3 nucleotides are TGTGCCAGTAGTATGGGAGGGCTTGAAGCTTTCTTT.

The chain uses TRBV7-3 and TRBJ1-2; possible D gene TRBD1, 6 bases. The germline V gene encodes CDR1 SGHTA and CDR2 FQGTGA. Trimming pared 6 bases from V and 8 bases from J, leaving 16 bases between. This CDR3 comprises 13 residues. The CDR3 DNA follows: TGTGCCAGCAGTCTTCAACCAGGGGAAGGCTACACCTTC. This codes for CASSLQPGEGYTF.

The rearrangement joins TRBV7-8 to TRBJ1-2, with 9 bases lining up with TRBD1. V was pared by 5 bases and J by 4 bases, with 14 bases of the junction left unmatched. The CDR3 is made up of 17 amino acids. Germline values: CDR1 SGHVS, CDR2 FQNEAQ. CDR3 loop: CASSRSVRDRVLYGYTF. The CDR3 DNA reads TGTGCCAGCAGCCGCAGTGTCCGGGACAGGGTTCTCTATGGCTACACCTTC.

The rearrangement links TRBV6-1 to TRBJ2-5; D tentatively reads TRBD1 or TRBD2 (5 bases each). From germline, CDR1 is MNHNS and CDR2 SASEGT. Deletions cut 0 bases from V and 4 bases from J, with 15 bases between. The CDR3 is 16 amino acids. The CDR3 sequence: CASSEALGDGGETQYF. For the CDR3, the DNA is TGTGCCAGCAGTGAAGCGCTGGGGGATGGAGGAGAGACCCAGTACTTC.

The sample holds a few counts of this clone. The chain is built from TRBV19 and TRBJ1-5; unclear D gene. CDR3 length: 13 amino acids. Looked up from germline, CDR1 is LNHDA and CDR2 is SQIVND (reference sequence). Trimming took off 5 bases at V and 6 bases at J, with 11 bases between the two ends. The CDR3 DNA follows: TGTGCCAGTAGTCTTTGGGAAGCTCAGCCCCAGCATTTT. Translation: CASSLWEAQPQHF.

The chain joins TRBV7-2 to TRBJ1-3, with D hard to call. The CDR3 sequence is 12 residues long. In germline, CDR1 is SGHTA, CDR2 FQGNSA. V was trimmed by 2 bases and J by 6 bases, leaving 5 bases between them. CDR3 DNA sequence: TGTGCCAGCAGCTTAAGAGCAAACACCATATATTTT. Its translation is CASSLRANTIYF.

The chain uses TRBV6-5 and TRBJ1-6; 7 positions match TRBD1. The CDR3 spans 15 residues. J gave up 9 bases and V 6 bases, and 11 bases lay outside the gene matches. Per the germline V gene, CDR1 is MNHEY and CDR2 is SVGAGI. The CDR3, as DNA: TGTGCCAGCAGACTAGGGAGTCCAGGGGGTTCACCCCTCCACTTT. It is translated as CASRLGSPGGSPLHF.

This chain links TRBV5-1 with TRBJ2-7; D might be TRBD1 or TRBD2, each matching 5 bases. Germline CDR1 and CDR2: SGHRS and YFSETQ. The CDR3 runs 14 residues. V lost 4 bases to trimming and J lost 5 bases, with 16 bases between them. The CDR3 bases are TGCGCCAGCAGCCCCGGGACGGTGAGGGACGAGCAGTACTTC. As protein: CASSPGTVRDEQYF.

The CDR3 loop is CASNRATNTEAFF. CDR3 nucleotides: TGTGCCAGCAACAGAGCAACGAACACTGAAGCTTTCTTT. J is TRBJ1-1 and V is TRBV5-4; D not certain. This CDR3 is built from 13 residues. CDR1 SGHNT and CDR2 YYREEE come from the germline V gene (reference sequence). Trimming removed 6 bases at V and 1 base at J, with 10 bases between.

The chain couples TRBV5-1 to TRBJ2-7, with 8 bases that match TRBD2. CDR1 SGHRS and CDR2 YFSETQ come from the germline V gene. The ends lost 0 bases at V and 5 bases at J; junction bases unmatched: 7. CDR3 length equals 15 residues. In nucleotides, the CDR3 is TGCGCCAGCAGCTTGGACGGGAGGGAAGGTAACGAGCAGTACTTC. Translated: CASSLDGREGNEQYF. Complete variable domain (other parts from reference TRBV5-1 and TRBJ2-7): KAGVTQTPRYLIKTRGQQVTLSCSPISGHRSVSWYQQTPGQGLQFLFEYFSETQRNKGNFPGRFSGRQFSNSRSEMNVSTLELGDSALYLCASSLDGREGNEQYFGPGTRLTVT.

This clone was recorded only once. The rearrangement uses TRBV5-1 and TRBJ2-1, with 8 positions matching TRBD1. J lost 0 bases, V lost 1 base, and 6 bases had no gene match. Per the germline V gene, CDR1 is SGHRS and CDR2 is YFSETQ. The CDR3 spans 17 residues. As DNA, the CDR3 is TGCGCCAGCAGCTTGACAGGGACAGGCCGCTCCTACAATGAGCAGTTCTTC. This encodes CASSLTGTGRSYNEQFF. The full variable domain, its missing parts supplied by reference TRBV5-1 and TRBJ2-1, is KAGVTQTPRYLIKTRGQQVTLSCSPISGHRSVSWYQQTPGQGLQFLFEYFSETQRNKGNFPGRFSGRQFSNSRSEMNVSTLELGDSALYLCASSLTGTGRSYNEQFFGPGTRLTVL.

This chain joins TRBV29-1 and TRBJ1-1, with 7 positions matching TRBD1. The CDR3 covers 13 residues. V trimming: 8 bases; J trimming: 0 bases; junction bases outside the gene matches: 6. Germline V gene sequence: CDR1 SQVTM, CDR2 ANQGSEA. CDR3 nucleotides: TGCAGCTCGACCGGGACAGTGAACACTGAAGCTTTCTTT. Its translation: CSSTGTVNTEAFF.

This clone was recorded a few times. CDR3 DNA: TGCGCCAGCAGCCAAGTAATACAGGGGTCCGTTTATGGCTACACCTTC. Residues: CASSQVIQGSVYGYTF. V usage is TRBV4-1 and J usage is TRBJ1-2; 7 bases line up with TRBD1. The germline CDR1 and CDR2 sequences are MGHRA and YSYEKL. The CDR3 has 16 residues. The ends lost 1 base at V and 5 bases at J; junction bases unmatched: 10.

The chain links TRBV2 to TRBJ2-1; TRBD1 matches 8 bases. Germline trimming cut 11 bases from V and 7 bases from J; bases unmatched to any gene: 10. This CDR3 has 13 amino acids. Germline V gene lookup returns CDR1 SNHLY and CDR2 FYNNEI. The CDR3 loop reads CAGDRGGGNEQFF. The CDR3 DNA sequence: TGTGCCGGAGACAGGGGCGGAGGGAATGAGCAGTTCTTC. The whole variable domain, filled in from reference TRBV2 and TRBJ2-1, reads EPEVTQTPSHQVTQMGQEVILRCVPISNHLYFYWYRQILGQKVEFLVSFYNNEISEKSEIFDDQFSVERPDGSNFTLKIRSTKLEDSAMYFCAGDRGGGNEQFFGPGTRLTVL.

As DNA, the CDR3 is TGTGCCAGCAGCGGCATTGGACAGCAGAGTTATGGCTACACCTTC. It yields the protein CASSGIGQQSYGYTF. V is TRBV5-6 and J is TRBJ1-2; D might be TRBD1 (6 bases). Trimming removed 4 bases from V and 5 bases from J, with 18 bases in between. Per germline, CDR1 SGHDT and CDR2 YYEEEE. The CDR3 is made up of 15 amino acids.

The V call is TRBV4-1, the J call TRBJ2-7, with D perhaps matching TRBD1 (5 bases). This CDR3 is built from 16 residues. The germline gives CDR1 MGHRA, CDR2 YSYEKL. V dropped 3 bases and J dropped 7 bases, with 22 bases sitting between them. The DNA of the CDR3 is TGCGCCAGCAGCCATGCTGGGGCAGATCGGTTGGGAGAGCAGTACTTC. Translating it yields CASSHAGADRLGEQYF.

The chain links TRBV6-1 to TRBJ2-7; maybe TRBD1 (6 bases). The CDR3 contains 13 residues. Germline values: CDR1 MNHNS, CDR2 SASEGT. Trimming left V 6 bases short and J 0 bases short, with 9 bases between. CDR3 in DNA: TGTGCCAGCAGAGAGACAGGCTCCTACGAGCAGTACTTC. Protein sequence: CASRETGSYEQYF.

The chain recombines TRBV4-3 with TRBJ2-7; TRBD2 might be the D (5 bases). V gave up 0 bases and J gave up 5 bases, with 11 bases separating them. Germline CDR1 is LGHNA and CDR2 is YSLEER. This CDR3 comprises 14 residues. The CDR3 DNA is TGCGCCAGCAGCCAAGAAAGAGGGTACCACGAGCAGTACTTC. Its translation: CASSQERGYHEQYF.

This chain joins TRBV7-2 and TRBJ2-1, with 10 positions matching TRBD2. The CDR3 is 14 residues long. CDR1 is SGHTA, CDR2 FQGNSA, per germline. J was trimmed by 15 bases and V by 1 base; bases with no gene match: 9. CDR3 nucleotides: TGTGCCAGCAGCTTAGTCTCCAGCGGGGGGGCGGGGTTCTTC. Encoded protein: CASSLVSSGGAGFF.

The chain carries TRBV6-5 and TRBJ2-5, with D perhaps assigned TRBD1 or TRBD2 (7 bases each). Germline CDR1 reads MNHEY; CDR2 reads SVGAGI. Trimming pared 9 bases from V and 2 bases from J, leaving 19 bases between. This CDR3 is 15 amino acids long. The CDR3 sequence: CASGGGQRLQETQYF. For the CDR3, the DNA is TGTGCCAGTGGGGGGGGACAGCGCTTACAAGAGACCCAGTACTTC.